Listed below are T cell receptor beta chains from one sample, sequenced in a study of control samples from healthy donors and cancer patients. Sequencing used immunoSEQ multiplex PCR; TCRdb keeps in-frame clones, though not all of them. The table records about 160,000 clones, about 94% of them present only once. Material: PBMCs. Receptors were obtained from a man aged 60-69 years with colorectal cancer. The CDR3 runs from the conserved cysteine through the conserved F or W. A D gene is named only where the DNA matches it firmly. Clone size, where shown, is once, few, many, or a class for clones that have expanded.

D,V,length,J,size,DNA,CDR3
TRBD1,TRBV18,15,TRBJ2-7,.,TGTGCCAGCTCACCAGGGGACAGGGGGCTCTACGAGCAGTACTTC,CASSPGDRGLYEQYF
TRBD2,TRBV11-3,16,TRBJ2-2,once,TGTGCCAGCAGCTTTAGCGGGGGCGGTAACACCGGGGAGCTGTTTTTT,CASSFSGGGNTGELFF
.,TRBV4-3,19,TRBJ2-1,few,TGCGCCAGCAGCCAAGATCGAGGAGGACTGTTGAGCTCCTACAATGAGCAGTTCTTC,CASSQDRGGLLSSYNEQFF
.,TRBV2,12,TRBJ1-2,.,TGTGCCAGCAGCACATACAACTATGGCTACACCTTC,CASSTYNYGYTF
.,TRBV4-2,14,TRBJ1-3,.,TGTGCCAGCAGCCGAGGGACTACTGGAAACACCATATATTTT,CASSRGTTGNTIYF
.,TRBV11-2,15,TRBJ1-5,.,TGTGCCAGCAGCTTAGGAGTTACTAGCAATCAGCCCCAGCATTTT,CASSLGVTSNQPQHF
TRBD2,TRBV6-2/TRBV6-3,15,TRBJ2-5,.,TGTGCCAGCAGTTACGATGATGGGGGGGGTGAGACCCAGTACTTC,CASSYDDGGGETQYF
TRBD1,TRBV11-2,11,TRBJ1-1,.,TGTGCCAGCAGCGGACAGGTTGAAGCTTTCTTT,CASSGQVEAFF
TRBD1,TRBV6-2/TRBV6-3,13,TRBJ2-5,.,TGTGCCAGCAGCAGGGGGCGCGGGGAGACCCAGTACTTC,CASSRGRGETQYF
TRBD1,TRBV4-3,13,TRBJ2-7,.,TGCGCCAGCAGCCTGGACAGGGCCTACGAGCAGTACTTC,CASSLDRAYEQYF
.,TRBV12-3/TRBV12-4,11,TRBJ2-1,.,TGTGCCAGCACTTTGGTCGGGGAGCAGTTCTTC,CASTLVGEQFF
TRBD1,TRBV25-1,16,TRBJ1-4,.,TGTGCCAGCACGCCTACGGCCGGGACAGCGGATGAAAAACTGTTTTTT,CASTPTAGTADEKLFF
.,TRBV9,15,TRBJ2-2,once,TGTGCCAGCAAGGTGGAAAGCGCGAACACCGGGGAGCTGTTTTTT,CASKVESANTGELFF
.,TRBV6-5,13,TRBJ1-2,.,TGTGCCAGCAGCGACGGGATTTTGCAGGGCTACACCTTC,CASSDGILQGYTF
.,TRBV9,15,TRBJ1-3,.,TGTGCCAGCAGCGTAGTAGGAAGCTCTGGAAACACCATATATTTT,CASSVVGSSGNTIYF
.,TRBV1,13,TRBJ2-7,.,TGCACCAGCAGCCAAGTTCCCCCACTGGGGCAGTACTTC,CTSSQVPPLGQYF
TRBD1,TRBV5-5,15,TRBJ1-5,.,TGTGCCAGCAGCTTGTGGACAGGGGGCTATCAGCCCCAGCATTTT,CASSLWTGGYQPQHF
.,TRBV6-5,15,TRBJ1-2,.,TGTGCCAGCAGTTATGACAGGAACCTTAACTATGGCTACACCTTC,CASSYDRNLNYGYTF
.,TRBV5-1,14,TRBJ1-6,.,TGCGCCAGCAGCCGGGGGAGTAGTGATTCACCCCTCCACTTT,CASSRGSSDSPLHF
.,TRBV11-2,15,TRBJ2-2,.,TGTGCCAGCAGCTACACTTACAAGAACACCGGGGAGCTGTTTTTT,CASSYTYKNTGELFF
TRBD1,TRBV28,15,TRBJ1-2,once,TGTGCCAGCAGTTTAGGGGACAGGGGTGGCTATGGCTACACCTTC,CASSLGDRGGYGYTF
TRBD1,TRBV24-1,14,TRBJ1-1,few,TGTGCCACCAGTGATCCCGACAGGGGGCCCGAAGCTTTCTTT,CATSDPDRGPEAFF
.,TRBV28,16,TRBJ2-3,once,TGTGCCAGCAGTTCCGCGACAAGCTATAGCACAGATACGCAGTATTTT,CASSSATSYSTDTQYF
TRBD2,TRBV19,17,TRBJ2-7,.,TGTGCCAGTAGTATGGGTTCGGCGGGGGAGATCTCCTACGAGCAGTACTTC,CASSMGSAGEISYEQYF
.,TRBV9,14,TRBJ1-1,.,TGTGCCAGCAGCCCGGGACCGGGGGCCACTGAAGCTTTCTTT,CASSPGPGATEAFF
.,TRBV7-8,15,TRBJ2-5,.,TGTGCCAGCAGCACACGAAGGACAAACCAAGAGACCCAGTACTTC,CASSTRRTNQETQYF
.,TRBV5-1,15,TRBJ2-5,.,TGCGCCAGCAGCTTGGCAGGCTGGTCCCAAGAGACCCAGTACTTC,CASSLAGWSQETQYF
TRBD1,TRBV15,14,TRBJ2-1,.,TGTGCCACCAGCAGAAGACAGGGTTACAATGAGCAGTTCTTC,CATSRRQGYNEQFF
TRBD1,TRBV11-2,16,TRBJ1-2,.,TGTGCCAGCAGCTTAGGGGACAGGGGGGTAATCAATGGCTACACCTTC,CASSLGDRGVINGYTF
.,TRBV27,15,TRBJ2-6,.,TGTGCCAGCAGTTCGGCAGGGGCTGGGGCCAACGTCCTGACTTTC,CASSSAGAGANVLTF
TRBD1,TRBV19,11,TRBJ1-2,.,TGTGCCAGTCGACAGGGTTATGGCTACACCTTC,CASRQGYGYTF
TRBD2,TRBV19,13,TRBJ2-7,.,TGTGCCAGTAGTATGGGAGGGACCCACGAGCAGTACTTC,CASSMGGTHEQYF